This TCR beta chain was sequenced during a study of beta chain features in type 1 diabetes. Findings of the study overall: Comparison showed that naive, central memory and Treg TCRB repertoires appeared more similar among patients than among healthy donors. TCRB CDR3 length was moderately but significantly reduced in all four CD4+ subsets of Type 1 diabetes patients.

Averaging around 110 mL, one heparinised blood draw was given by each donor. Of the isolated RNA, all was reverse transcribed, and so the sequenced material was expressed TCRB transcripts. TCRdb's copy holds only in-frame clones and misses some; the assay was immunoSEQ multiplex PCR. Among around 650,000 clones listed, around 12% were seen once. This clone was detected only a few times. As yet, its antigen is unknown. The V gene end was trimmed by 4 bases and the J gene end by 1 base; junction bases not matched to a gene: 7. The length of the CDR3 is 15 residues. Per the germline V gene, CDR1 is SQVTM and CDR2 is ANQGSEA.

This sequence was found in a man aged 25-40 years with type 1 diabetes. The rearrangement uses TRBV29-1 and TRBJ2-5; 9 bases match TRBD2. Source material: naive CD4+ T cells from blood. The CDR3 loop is CSVGKTSGTQETQYF. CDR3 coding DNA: TGCAGCGTTGGCAAGACTAGCGGAACCCAAGAGACCCAGTACTTC.